Presented here are 26 T cell receptor beta chains from one specimen sequenced in a study of human versus mouse CDR3 diversity and MHC coevolution. Here immunoSEQ multiplex PCR was the method, and the copy in TCRdb shows in-frame clones only, minus some. The sample carries roughly 80,000 clones, under 95% recorded once. The sequencing sample was made of naive CD4+ T cells from blood. Subset of the sample: CD45RO-negative CD62L-positive naive CD4 T cells. Every receptor here comes from a person aged 30-69 years in good health.

The chain employs TRBV30 and TRBJ1-1; 7 positions match TRBD1. The CDR3 totals 18 residues. CDR1 is GTSNPN and CDR2 is SVGIG in the germline V gene (reference sequence). The V and J ends lost 2 bases and 3 bases, in that order; junction bases with no gene match: 18. CDR3 sequence reads: CAWSRGDQTGRGYTEAFF. Written as DNA, the CDR3 is TGTGCCTGGAGTCGCGGGGATCAAACGGGCAGGGGGTACACTGAAGCTTTCTTT.

The V and J genes are TRBV19 and TRBJ2-7, with no clear D. Germline V gene lookup returns CDR1 LNHDA and CDR2 SQIVND (reference sequence). Deletions cut 3 bases from V and 4 bases from J, with 25 bases between. This CDR3 comprises 18 residues. The CDR3 region is CASSILPAGTIHEYEQYF. The CDR3 bases are TGTGCCAGTAGTATCTTACCTGCAGGTACAATTCACGAATACGAGCAGTACTTC.

This clone was detected only once. V and J are TRBV5-1 and TRBJ1-1, with unresolved D. V was shortened by 0 bases and J by 4 bases, with 13 bases between the two germline ends. The CDR3 totals 15 residues. Germline CDR1 SGHRS, CDR2 YFSETQ. The CDR3 protein is CASSLALAVGTEAFF. Here the CDR3 DNA reads TGCGCCAGCAGCTTGGCGTTAGCCGTTGGCACTGAAGCTTTCTTT.

V is TRBV7-9 and J is TRBJ2-7, with D perhaps matching TRBD1 (5 bases). The CDR3 has 14 residues. With 3 bases removed from V and 2 bases from J, the gap between germline ends came to 11 bases. Germline CDR1 reads SEHNR; CDR2 reads FQNEAQ (reference sequence). The CDR3 DNA reads as TGTGCCAGCAGCTTTTCCAGGGATCCCTACGAGCAGTACTTC. Translating it yields CASSFSRDPYEQYF.

The rearrangement joins TRBV19 to TRBJ2-4, with D possibly being TRBD2 (6 bases). V was cut by 6 bases and J by 5 bases, with 23 bases left in between. CDR1 and CDR2 (germline): LNHDA, SQIVND (reference sequence). The CDR3 is made up of 17 amino acids. This CDR3 is CASSPMGRGRSENIQYF. The CDR3 DNA follows: TGTGCCAGTAGCCCGATGGGGCGGGGCCGCTCGGAAAACATTCAGTACTTC.

The chain combines TRBV7-8 with TRBJ1-1; possibly TRBD1 for D (5 bases). V gave up 4 bases and J gave up 4 bases, with 10 bases separating them. The CDR3 runs to 13 residues. The germline V gene encodes CDR1 SGHVS and CDR2 FQNEAQ. The CDR3 DNA sequence: TGTGCCAGCAGCTCCCCCGGGGGCACTGAAGCTTTCTTT. Amino acid sequence: CASSSPGGTEAFF.

The genes are TRBV5-1 and TRBJ2-5, with D maybe TRBD2 (6 bases). V gave up 3 bases and J gave up 1 base, with 10 bases separating them. Germline loops: CDR1 SGHRS, CDR2 YFSETQ. The CDR3 spans 14 residues. CDR3 nucleotides: TGCGCCAGCAGCTGGGAGGCGTTCCAAGAGACCCAGTACTTC. This translates into CASSWEAFQETQYF.

The chain uses TRBV5-1 and TRBJ2-3; D ambiguous. In germline, CDR1 is SGHRS, CDR2 YFSETQ. With 4 bases removed from V and 0 bases from J, the gap between germline ends came to 9 bases. The CDR3 has 14 residues. The CDR3 reads CASSDPTSTDTQYF. CDR3 nucleotide sequence: TGCGCCAGCAGCGACCCGACAAGCACAGATACGCAGTATTTT.

The CDR3 DNA reads TGTGCCAGCAGCGTAGAGGGACAGGGCACCTACGAGCAGTACTTC. Protein sequence: CASSVEGQGTYEQYF. The chain combines TRBV9 with TRBJ2-7; 9 bases line up with TRBD1. There are 15 residues in the CDR3. With V trimmed by 0 bases and J by 2 bases, 3 bases remained unmatched. Germline CDR1 reads SGDLS; CDR2 reads YYNGEE.

The chain is built from TRBV5-1 and TRBJ2-5; TRBD1 is a possible D gene (5 bases). The CDR3 has 14 amino acids. Germline loops: CDR1 SGHRS, CDR2 YFSETQ. The V end was cut by 2 bases, the J end by 5 bases, with 13 bases between. CDR3 amino acids: CASSFGRARETQYF. The DNA of the CDR3 is TGCGCCAGCAGCTTCGGCAGGGCACGGGAGACCCAGTACTTC.

This chain links TRBV4-1 with TRBJ1-5, with TRBD1 matching over 7 bases. Per the germline V gene, CDR1 is MGHRA and CDR2 is YSYEKL. The CDR3 spans 16 residues. The V and J ends lost 1 base and 1 base, in that order; junction bases with no gene match: 4. The CDR3: CASSQGEGQSNQPQHF. CDR3 nucleotide sequence: TGCGCCAGCAGCCAAGGCGAGGGACAGAGCAATCAGCCCCAGCATTTT.

The CDR3 DNA sequence: TGCGCCAGCAGCTTGGGGCAAACCACAGATACGCAGTATTTT. Its translation: CASSLGQTTDTQYF. The V and J genes are TRBV5-1 and TRBJ2-3; no clear D. The V end was cut by 0 bases, the J end by 2 bases, with 7 bases between. Germline CDR1 and CDR2: SGHRS and YFSETQ. The CDR3 loop spans 14 amino acids. Complete variable domain (other parts from reference TRBV5-1 and TRBJ2-3): KAGVTQTPRYLIKTRGQQVTLSCSPISGHRSVSWYQQTPGQGLQFLFEYFSETQRNKGNFPGRFSGRQFSNSRSEMNVSTLELGDSALYLCASSLGQTTDTQYFGPGTRLTVL.

The rearrangement uses TRBV25-1 and TRBJ2-3, with 7 nucleotides matching TRBD2. CDR3 length: 17 amino acids. Germline V CDR1 and CDR2: MGHDK, SYGVNS. J gave up 2 bases and V 3 bases, and 11 bases lay outside the gene matches. The CDR3 coding sequence is TGTGCCAGCAGTGACCGGATGGCGGGAGAGTTCACAGATACGCAGTATTTT. It encodes CASSDRMAGEFTDTQYF.

The chain is built from TRBV5-1 and TRBJ1-2, with a possible D match to TRBD1 (5 bases). Per germline, CDR1 SGHRS and CDR2 YFSETQ. CDR3 length: 14 amino acids. V shed 4 bases and J shed 7 bases, with 17 bases lying between them. This chain's CDR3 is CASSPTGHFGGYTF. The CDR3 DNA reads as TGCGCCAGCAGCCCAACCGGACACTTCGGTGGCTACACCTTC.

V is TRBV28 and J is TRBJ2-7, with D perhaps TRBD2 (7 bases). The CDR3 spans 15 residues. Trimming stripped 2 bases from V and 3 bases from J, with 14 bases between. The germline gives CDR1 MDHEN, CDR2 SYDVKM. CDR3 region: CASSLGGALVYEQYF. CDR3 in DNA: TGTGCCAGCAGTTTAGGGGGGGCGCTTGTCTACGAGCAGTACTTC.

The chain links TRBV6-1 to TRBJ2-3; D perhaps matches TRBD1 (6 bases). The germline V and J ends were trimmed by 0 bases and 3 bases, with 10 bases remaining between them. This CDR3 comprises 15 residues. Germline lookup yields CDR1 MNHNS and CDR2 SASEGT. The CDR3 region is CASSEAGAITDTQYF. CDR3 nucleotide sequence: TGTGCCAGCAGTGAAGCGGGGGCGATAACAGATACGCAGTATTTT.

J is TRBJ2-3 and V is TRBV5-1; TRBD2 matches at 13 bases. Germline trimming cut 4 bases from V and 4 bases from J; bases unmatched to any gene: 6. CDR1 is SGHRS, CDR2 YFSETQ, per germline. There are 16 residues in the CDR3. The CDR3, as DNA: TGCGCCAGCAGCGCCACTAGCGGGGGGGTTTCAGATACGCAGTATTTT. This gives the protein CASSATSGGVSDTQYF.

This sequence joins TRBV5-1 and TRBJ2-2; D not resolved. This CDR3 has 16 amino acids. Trimming shortened V by 4 bases and J by 0 bases, and 13 bases separated the two germline ends. The germline V gene has CDR1 SGHRS and CDR2 YFSETQ. The CDR3 DNA reads TGCGCCAGCAGCGATACAGTACCCTCGAACACCGGGGAGCTGTTTTTT. Its translation is CASSDTVPSNTGELFF. The full variable domain, completed using reference TRBV5-1 and TRBJ2-2, is KAGVTQTPRYLIKTRGQQVTLSCSPISGHRSVSWYQQTPGQGLQFLFEYFSETQRNKGNFPGRFSGRQFSNSRSEMNVSTLELGDSALYLCASSDTVPSNTGELFFGEGSRLTVL.

This sequence joins TRBV5-1 and TRBJ2-1, with 8 bases lining up with TRBD1. The CDR3 is 16 amino acids. Germline values: CDR1 SGHRS, CDR2 YFSETQ. Trimming at V came to 3 bases and at J to 8 bases, leaving 13 bases not matched to a gene. The CDR3 DNA reads as TGCGCCAGCAGCTCCCGTCGACAGGGGCTTGTCCATGAGCAGTTCTTC. Translation gives CASSSRRQGLVHEQFF.

V is TRBV5-4 and J is TRBJ2-5; 7 bases are a match to TRBD1. V lost 0 bases and J lost 2; bases outside the gene matches: 13. This CDR3 region has 18 residues. The germline CDR1 and CDR2 sequences are SGHNT and YYREEE (reference sequence). The CDR3, as DNA: TGTGCCAGCAGCTTGGGTCCCACAGGGGCCCCGTTGCAAGAGACCCAGTACTTC. This codes for CASSLGPTGAPLQETQYF.

The gene calls are TRBV25-1 and TRBJ2-2; 8 positions agree with TRBD2. The CDR3 loop spans 15 amino acids. Germline V lookup: CDR1 MGHDK, CDR2 SYGVNS. Unmatched junction bases numbered 6, after V lost 5 bases and J lost 4 bases. CDR3 amino acids: CASSPGTRPTGELFF. The CDR3 DNA reads TGTGCCAGCAGTCCGGGGACTAGACCCACCGGGGAGCTGTTTTTT.

This chain joins TRBV7-9 and TRBJ2-1; 12 bases map to TRBD2. The CDR3 loop spans 16 amino acids. Germline CDR1 reads SEHNR; CDR2 reads FQNEAQ (reference sequence). The junction had 9 bases not matched to a gene; V was cut back by 2 bases and J by 10 bases. This CDR3 is CASSLTSGGTPTEQFF. DNA for the CDR3: TGTGCCAGCAGCTTAACTAGCGGGGGGACTCCAACCGAGCAGTTCTTC.

The chain joins TRBV10-3 to TRBJ2-1; D remains ambiguous. V shed 0 bases and J shed 3 bases, with 3 bases lying between them. The CDR3 runs to 13 residues. CDR1 and CDR2 (germline): ENHRY, SYGVKD. CDR3 region: CAISESSYNEQFF. The CDR3 nucleotides are TGTGCCATCAGTGAGTCTAGCTACAATGAGCAGTTCTTC.

This clone was counted between two and nine times. The rearrangement links TRBV14 to TRBJ1-1; D not certain. CDR1 is SGHDN and CDR2 is FVKESK in the germline V gene. CDR3 length: 13 residues. V lost 5 bases, J lost 1 base, and 8 bases lay in between. CDR3 in amino acids: CASSFTRNTEAFF. DNA of the CDR3: TGTGCCAGCAGCTTCACGAGGAACACTGAAGCTTTCTTT. Full variable domain (rest looked up from reference TRBV14 and TRBJ1-1): EAGVTQFPSHSVIEKGQTVTLRCDPISGHDNLYWYRRVMGKEIKFLLHFVKESKQDESGMPNNRFLAERTGGTYSTLKVQPAELEDSGVYFCASSFTRNTEAFFGQGTRLTVV.

The chain joins TRBV6-1 to TRBJ2-3; 7 bases agree with TRBD1. CDR3 length equals 14 residues. V shed 6 bases and J 1 base; nucleotides not matched to a gene: 4. Per germline, CDR1 MNHNS and CDR2 SASEGT. The CDR3 reads CASRTGKGTDTQYF. In DNA, the CDR3 is TGTGCCAGCAGGACAGGGAAAGGCACAGATACGCAGTATTTT.

The rearrangement joins TRBV4-1 to TRBJ1-6; 7 positions match TRBD1. After removal of 0 bases from V and 7 bases from J, the junction contained 3 bases not matched to a gene. The CDR3 is 15 amino acids. Looked up from germline, CDR1 is MGHRA and CDR2 is YSYEKL. For the CDR3, the DNA is TGCGCCAGCAGCCAAGAGAGACAGGGCAATTCACCCCTCCACTTT. This translates into CASSQERQGNSPLHF.